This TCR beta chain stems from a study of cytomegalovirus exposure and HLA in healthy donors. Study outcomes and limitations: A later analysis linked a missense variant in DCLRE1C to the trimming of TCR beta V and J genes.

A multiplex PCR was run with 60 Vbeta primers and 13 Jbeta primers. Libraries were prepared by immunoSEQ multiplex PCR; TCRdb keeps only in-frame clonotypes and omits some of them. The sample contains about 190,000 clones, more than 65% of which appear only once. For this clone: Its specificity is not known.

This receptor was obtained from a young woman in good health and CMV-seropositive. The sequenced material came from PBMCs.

CDR3: CASSTTSITEAFF. For the CDR3, the DNA is TGTGCCAGCAGTACAACCTCAATCACTGAAGCTTTCTTT. This chain joins TRBV25-1 and TRBJ1-1, with D hard to call. CDR3 length: 13 amino acids. Germline values: CDR1 MGHDK, CDR2 SYGVNS. Trimming left V 5 bases short and J 4 bases short, with 11 bases between.